This T cell receptor beta chain was identified during a study of PD-L1 blockade in urothelial cancer. Study as a whole: Counts from blood samples showed a median of roughly 150,000 T cells.

Only in-frame clones appear in the TCRdb table, and some are missing; sequencing was by immunoSEQ multiplex PCR. The data contain more than 45,000 clones, around three quarters of them singletons. The TCR was taken from a man between 65 and 85 years old with urothelial cancer. Specimen: PBMCs, collected around atezolizumab (anti-PD-L1) treatment.

The CDR3 sequence is CASSRSGGQETQYF. The CDR3 nucleotides read TGTGCCAGCTCACGTAGCGGGGGTCAAGAGACCCAGTACTTC. The chain employs TRBV18 and TRBJ2-5; 9 bases match TRBD2. In germline, CDR1 is KGHSH, CDR2 LQKENI. The CDR3 spans 14 residues. V lost 4 bases, J lost 2 bases, and 2 bases stayed unmatched.